This T cell receptor (beta chain) was sequenced for a study of blood T cells in healthy people across ages. Germline-derived CDR1 and CDR2 are DFQATT and SNEGSKA (reference sequence). The trim removed 5 bases at V and 10 bases at J, leaving 7 bases unmatched. The CDR3 loop spans 13 amino acids. Study-level results: Observed TCR beta diversity showed a strong correlation with the percentage of naive T cells as measured by flow cytometry.

This clonotype showed up just a few times. What it binds is not known. A second PCR, run for about 7 to 11 cycles, used a sample-barcoded 5' primer plus a J-beta primer mix. TCRdb independently ran MiXCR on the 5' RACE reads; one entry per CDR3 protein. The repertoire has around 990,000 distinct CDR3 sequences, about 23% of them found once; the top ten carry about 0.72%. In addition, the sample was reused for a study of T cells of mothers and their children. That paper adds: Second-PCR amplification with M1S added sample barcodes and 2-4 random nucleotides. Over 9.5 million reads per mother and approximately 3.2 million per child were obtained.

Sequencing was performed on blood. The genes are TRBV20-1 and TRBJ1-6; TRBD1 matches 8 bases. The origin of this receptor is a girl aged 2 to 10 in good health. The CDR3, as DNA: TGCAGTGCTTCACAGGGACAGGAATCACCCCTCCACTTT. This translates into CSASQGQESPLHF.